This is a list of T cell receptor beta chains from one sample in a study of blood T cell repertoires in COVID-19. Assay used: immunoSEQ multiplex PCR; TCRdb lists only in-frame clones, some missing. This table has around 260,000 clones, more than 80% appearing once. The sample comprised peripheral blood. The receptors originated from a woman aged 25-40 years with active or convalescent COVID-19. CDR3s include the opening cysteine and the closing phenylalanine or tryptophan. Not every row has a clone size; where given, it reads once, few, many or a size class.

V	length	size	J	CDR3
TRBV24-1	16	once	TRBJ1-5	CATSDSITGGGQPQHF
TRBV9	15	NA	TRBJ2-3	CASSFSGGLADTQYF
TRBV9	15	NA	TRBJ1-2	CASSVAGLPRDGYTF
TRBV5-4	17	NA	TRBJ1-1	CASNRGGQGYMTTEAFF
TRBV9	14	NA	TRBJ1-1	CASSVEALNTEAFF
TRBV19	16	NA	TRBJ1-3	CASSMSRGSPGNTIYF
TRBV6-1	15	once	TRBJ1-1	CASSEGTGDVTEAFF
TRBV7-2	16	once	TRBJ2-1	CASSAWTSGPLNEQFF
TRBV6-5	16	NA	TRBJ2-1	CASSYSRMAGEHEQFF
TRBV10-3	17	NA	TRBJ2-1	CAISYPTSGGAHNEQFF